This entry concerns a single T cell receptor (beta chain). In germline, CDR1 is SGHRS, CDR2 YFSETQ. The CDR3 runs to 19 residues. V trimming: 0 bases; J trimming: 6 bases; junction bases outside the gene matches: 18. Here immunoSEQ multiplex PCR was the method, and the copy in TCRdb shows in-frame clones only, minus some. The sample yields tens of thousands of clones, 90% to 96% seen once. These data originate in a study of technical replicates of blood from a handful of donors. The J gene is TRBJ1-1, the V gene TRBV5-1, with 9 bases fitting TRBD1. Sequencing was done on a sample of T cells isolated from PBMCs. The TCR comes from a human donor in good health. In DNA, the CDR3 is TGCGCCAGCAGCTTGGTAGGGACAGGGTATGTAAGGAGAGGGGCTGAAGCTTTCTTT. This encodes CASSLVGTGYVRRGAEAFF.